This TCR beta chain was retrieved from a study of blood T cell repertoires in COVID-19. Study summary: The analysed material was cDNA or gDNA that came from T cells, B-cell-depleted T cells, or PBMCs.

Germline V gene sequence: CDR1 KGHSH, CDR2 LQKENI. The length of the CDR3 is 19 residues. J gave up 0 bases and V 3 bases, and 11 bases lay outside the gene matches. TCRdb's copy holds only in-frame clones and misses some; the assay was immunoSEQ multiplex PCR. The table shows approximately 69,000 clones, with roughly 90% occurring only once. The sequence was obtained from a man aged 50 to 60 with acute or convalescent COVID-19. The chain couples TRBV18 to TRBJ2-6; 7 bases fit TRBD1. The sample taken for sequencing was peripheral blood. DNA of the CDR3: TGTGCCAGCTCACCCCTCGACAGGGTATTAGGCTCTGGGGCCAACGTCCTGACTTTC. It specifies CASSPLDRVLGSGANVLTF.